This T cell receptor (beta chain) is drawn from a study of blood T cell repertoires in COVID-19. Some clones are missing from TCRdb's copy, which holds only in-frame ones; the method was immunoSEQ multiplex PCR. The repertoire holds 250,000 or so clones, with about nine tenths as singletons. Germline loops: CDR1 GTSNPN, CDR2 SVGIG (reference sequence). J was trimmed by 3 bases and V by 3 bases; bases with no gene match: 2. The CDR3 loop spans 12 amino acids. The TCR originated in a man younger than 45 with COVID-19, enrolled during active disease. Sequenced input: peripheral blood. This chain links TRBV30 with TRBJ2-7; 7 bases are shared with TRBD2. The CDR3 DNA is TGTGCCTGGAGGGGGGGGTTCTACGAGCAGTACTTC. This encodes CAWRGGFYEQYF.